Listed below are T cell receptor beta chains from one sample, sequenced in a study of cytotoxic CD8 clonotypes in ibrutinib-treated CLL. Libraries were prepared by immunoSEQ multiplex PCR; TCRdb keeps only in-frame clonotypes and omits some of them. The sample holds just over 200,000 clones, 70% seen once. The specimen comprised PBMCs, sampled after 12 months of ibrutinib treatment. All receptors derive from a human donor with chronic lymphocytic leukemia. Each CDR3 is given with its conserved first and last residue. The D gene is left open where the match is weak. The listing skips clone size in some rows; elsewhere it reads once, few, many or a size class.

J gene | D gene | clone size | V gene | CDR3 DNA | CDR3 protein
TRBJ1-2 | NA | few | TRBV5-3 | TGTGCCAGAAGCTTGGCCCGGACAGCTAACTATGGCTACACCTTC | CARSLARTANYGYTF
TRBJ1-5 | TRBD1 | NA | TRBV6-1 | TGTGCCAGCAGTCGTCAGGGGGATTACGATCAGCCCCAGCATTTT | CASSRQGDYDQPQHF
TRBJ2-5 | TRBD2 | NA | TRBV29-1 | TGCAGCGTGATGGCTAGCGGGGTATCGGGGACCCAGTACTTC | CSVMASGVSGTQYF
TRBJ1-1 | TRBD1 | NA | TRBV4-3 | TGCGCCAGCAGCCATGGCAGGGGGAGCACTGAAGCTTTCTTT | CASSHGRGSTEAFF
TRBJ2-7 | NA | few | TRBV2 | TGTGCCAGCAGGGACGGCTCCTACGAGCAGTACTTC | CASRDGSYEQYF
TRBJ1-2 | NA | NA | TRBV30 | TGTGCCTGGGCGAATAACTATGGCTACACCTTC | CAWANNYGYTF
TRBJ1-2 | NA | NA | TRBV6-1 | TGTGCCAGCAGTGAGGAGGGCTATGGCTACACCTTC | CASSEEGYGYTF
TRBJ2-1 | TRBD2 | NA | TRBV7-2 | TGTGCCAGCAGGACCGAGAAAGGGGCTAGCGGGACCTCCTACAATGAGCAGTTCTTC | CASRTEKGASGTSYNEQFF
TRBJ2-5 | NA | NA | TRBV7-9 | TGTGCCAGCAACCTCCGGGAATCGGAGACCCAGTACTTC | CASNLRESETQYF
TRBJ2-3 | TRBD2 | NA | TRBV7-9 | TGTGCCAGCAGCCGGAGACTAGCGGGAGATGAAGATACGCAGTATTTT | CASSRRLAGDEDTQYF
TRBJ2-5 | NA | NA | TRBV27 | TGTGCCAGCCGACAAAGGGGAATACAGACCCAGTACTTC | CASRQRGIQTQYF
TRBJ2-1 | TRBD2 | NA | TRBV25-1 | TGTGCCAGCAGGGGACTAGCGGGGCTCAGCTCCTACAATGAGCAGTTCTTC | CASRGLAGLSSYNEQFF
TRBJ1-1 | TRBD1 | NA | TRBV12-5 | TGTGCTAGTGGCGTGGACAGGGGGTCTAGAGCTTTCTTT | CASGVDRGSRAFF
TRBJ1-2 | NA | many | TRBV7-9 | TGTGCCAGCAGCGCGAGGGGCGGTAGAGGATATGGCTACACCTTC | CASSARGGRGYGYTF
TRBJ2-2 | NA | NA | TRBV5-6 | TGTGCCAGCAGCCTACGTTCTCTTACTTGGACCGGGGAGCTGTTTTTT | CASSLRSLTWTGELFF
TRBJ1-5 | NA | NA | TRBV9 | TGTGCCAGCAGCGTTACGGGAGGGAGCAATCAGCCCCAGCATTTT | CASSVTGGSNQPQHF
TRBJ2-3 | TRBD2 | NA | TRBV9 | TGTGCCAGCAGCGTTACTAGCGTATCAGATACGCAGTATTTT | CASSVTSVSDTQYF
TRBJ2-1 | TRBD2 | few | TRBV5-1 | TGCGCCAGCAGCTTGGAGCTAGCGGGAGGCAATGAGCAGTTCTTC | CASSLELAGGNEQFF
TRBJ2-7 | TRBD1 | NA | TRBV13 | TGTGCCAGCAGCCCAAGGGACAGGGGTACTCGCGAGCAGTACTTC | CASSPRDRGTREQYF
TRBJ1-2 | TRBD1 | NA | TRBV30 | TGTGCCTGGGATGAGACAGGGGGCTTTCATGGCTACACCTTC | CAWDETGGFHGYTF
TRBJ2-7 | TRBD1 | NA | TRBV4-3 | TGCGCCAGCAGCCAAGTCGAGGGGGCGAGGGAGCAGTACTTC | CASSQVEGAREQYF
TRBJ1-5 | NA | few | TRBV4-2 | TGTGCCAGCAGCCAAACCCCTCTCGGCAGTGGGAGCGAAAATCCCCAGCCCCAGCATTTT | CASSQTPLGSGSENPQPQHF
TRBJ1-2 | NA | NA | TRBV28 | TGTGCCAGCAGCGTCTTAACAGGGACCTATGGCTACACCTTC | CASSVLTGTYGYTF
TRBJ1-1 | NA | NA | TRBV30 | TGTGCCTGGAGTGTAGGGAGCGCGAAGACTGAAGCTTTCTTT | CAWSVGSAKTEAFF
TRBJ2-7 | TRBD1 | once | TRBV28 | TGTGCCAGCAGCGTTGAGGACAGGGAGCACGAGCAGTACTTC | CASSVEDREHEQYF
TRBJ1-1 | TRBD1 | NA | TRBV18 | TGTGCCAGCTCACCGACAGGGGGTAGGGTTGAAGCTTTCTTT | CASSPTGGRVEAFF
TRBJ1-2 | NA | NA | TRBV5-1 | TGCGCCAGCAGCCAAACATTAGGGACCCACTATGGCTACACCTTC | CASSQTLGTHYGYTF
TRBJ1-2 | NA | NA | TRBV7-9 | TGTGCCAGCAGCTTAGGGGACTTGGCCCATCTACAGGGCTACACCTTC | CASSLGDLAHLQGYTF
TRBJ1-5 | NA | NA | TRBV30 | TGTGCCTGGAACAGAGGGTATAGCAATCAGCCCCAGCATTTT | CAWNRGYSNQPQHF
TRBJ2-7 | TRBD2 | once | TRBV11-1 | TGTGCCAGCAGCCTATTACTAGCGGGAGTCTCCGAGCAGTACTTC | CASSLLLAGVSEQYF
TRBJ1-2 | NA | once | TRBV30 | TGTGCCTGGACGGATAGGAACCGGGGATACACCTTC | CAWTDRNRGYTF
TRBJ1-2 | TRBD1 | NA | TRBV29-1 | TGCAGCGTTCCTGGGGGAGTGAACAGGGGGGAAAGCTACACCTTC | CSVPGGVNRGESYTF
TRBJ1-1 | NA | NA | TRBV6-1 | TGTGCCAGCAGTGAAAAGACAGTCACTGCTGAAGCTTTCTTT | CASSEKTVTAEAFF
TRBJ1-2 | NA | NA | TRBV10-2 | TGCGCCAGCAGTGCTGGATGGGCCGCTCTCTATGGCTACACCTTC | CASSAGWAALYGYTF
TRBJ2-3 | TRBD2 | NA | TRBV7-2 | TGTGCCAGCAGCTTAGCTCAAGCGGGAGGATCAGATACGCAGTATTTT | CASSLAQAGGSDTQYF
TRBJ1-1 | NA | few | TRBV4-1 | TGCGCCAGCAGCCAATCTGTGTTTCGGGATAACACTGAAGCTTTCTTT | CASSQSVFRDNTEAFF
TRBJ2-7 | NA | NA | TRBV4-1 | TGCGCCAGCAGCCAAGAACCTATCATCGGGACAACCTACGAGCAGTACTTC | CASSQEPIIGTTYEQYF
TRBJ2-7 | TRBD2 | NA | TRBV28 | TGTGCCAGCAGTTTCTTGCGGGAGGGCCTCGAGCAGTACTTC | CASSFLREGLEQYF
TRBJ2-7 | NA | NA | TRBV7-2 | TGTGCCAGCAGCCCCCGGGAGCTTAGCTCCTACGAGCAGTACTTC | CASSPRELSSYEQYF
TRBJ2-7 | NA | NA | TRBV7-9 | TGTGCCAGCAGCTTAGCAGGAGGCAGCGGCGAGCAGTACTTC | CASSLAGGSGEQYF
TRBJ2-7 | TRBD2 | NA | TRBV25-1 | TGTGCCAGCAGTCCACCGGGGGCTAGCGGGCGTGCGTACGAGCAGTACTTC | CASSPPGASGRAYEQYF
TRBJ1-5 | NA | few | TRBV27 | TGTGCCAGCAGTTTATTTGCCAATCAGCCCCAGCATTTT | CASSLFANQPQHF
TRBJ1-6 | TRBD1 | NA | TRBV5-1 | TGCGCCAGCAGCCCTGGGACAGGGGGTGGGTCACCCCTCCACTTT | CASSPGTGGGSPLHF
TRBJ1-1 | TRBD1 | NA | TRBV9 | TGTGCCAGCAGCCTCACGACAGGGGGATTCACTGAAGCTTTCTTT | CASSLTTGGFTEAFF
TRBJ2-1 | TRBD1 | NA | TRBV7-9 | TGTGCCAGCAGCCCCGGGACAGGGCTGGGTGAGCAGTTCTTC | CASSPGTGLGEQFF
TRBJ2-3 | TRBD2 | many | TRBV5-1 | TGCGCCAGCAGCCCGGGGGGACCCACAGATACGCAGTATTTT | CASSPGGPTDTQYF
TRBJ2-3 | TRBD2 | NA | TRBV25-1 | TGTGCCAGCAGTCCTAGCGGGCGAGATACGCAGTATTTT | CASSPSGRDTQYF
TRBJ1-1 | NA | few | TRBV7-8 | TGTGCCAGCAGCCACGGGGGCACTGAAGCTTTCTTT | CASSHGGTEAFF
TRBJ1-6 | TRBD1 | NA | TRBV6-5 | TGTGCCAGCAAAATGACAGGGAGAGGTAATTCACCCCTCCACTTT | CASKMTGRGNSPLHF
TRBJ2-1 | TRBD1 | many | TRBV5-6 | TGTGCCAGCAGACGACAGGGCCATGAGCAGTTCTTC | CASRRQGHEQFF
TRBJ1-5 | NA | NA | TRBV5-1 | TGCGCCAGCAGCTCTACCTTTGGGCCGGATCAGCCCCAGCATTTT | CASSSTFGPDQPQHF
TRBJ1-5 | NA | NA | TRBV2 | TGTGCCAGCAGAACAGACAGGTCTCGACAGCCCCAGCATTTT | CASRTDRSRQPQHF
TRBJ2-1 | NA | NA | TRBV4-3 | TGCGCCAGCAGCCAAGAGAGCGACAATGAGCAGTTCTTC | CASSQESDNEQFF
TRBJ2-2 | NA | few | TRBV28 | TGTGCCAGCAGGCCCCTAGGAATAGGGAACACCGGGGAGCTGTTTTTT | CASRPLGIGNTGELFF
TRBJ2-7 | NA | once | TRBV5-4 | TGTGCCAGCAGCTTGCCCGTCAGGGGCTCCGAGCAGTACTTC | CASSLPVRGSEQYF
TRBJ1-5 | NA | NA | TRBV27 | TGTGCCAGCAGTTTAGGAGGGAAGGGCAATCAGCCCCAGCATTTT | CASSLGGKGNQPQHF
TRBJ1-5 | NA | NA | TRBV7-2 | TGTGCCAGCAGCTTAGGAGGGCAGGGGAGCCAGCCCCAGCATTTT | CASSLGGQGSQPQHF
TRBJ2-5 | NA | NA | TRBV7-9 | TGTGCCAGCAGCTACCCACAAGAGACCCAGTACTTC | CASSYPQETQYF